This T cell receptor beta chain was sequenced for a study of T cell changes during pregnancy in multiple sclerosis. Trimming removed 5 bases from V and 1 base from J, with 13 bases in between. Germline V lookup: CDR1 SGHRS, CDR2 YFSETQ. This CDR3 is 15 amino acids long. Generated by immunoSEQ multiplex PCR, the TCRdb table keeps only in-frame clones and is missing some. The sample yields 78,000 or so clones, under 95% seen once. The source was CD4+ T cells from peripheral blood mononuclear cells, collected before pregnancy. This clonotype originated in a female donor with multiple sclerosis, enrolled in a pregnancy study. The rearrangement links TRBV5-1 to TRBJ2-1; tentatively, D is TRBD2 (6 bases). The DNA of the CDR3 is TGCGCCAGCAGGTCCGGGACTCAGTCCTACAATGAGCAGTTCTTC. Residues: CASRSGTQSYNEQFF.